This TCR beta chain was sequenced for a study of T cells in Graves' hyperthyroidism and ophthalmopathy. Researchers took RNA transcripts and amplified the TCR beta CDR3 regions from them. TCR CDR3 underwent first-round RT-PCR with the HTBI primer set. One entry per CDR3 protein, called by TCRdb with MiXCR from the multiplex PCR reads. The sample lists around 400,000 distinct CDR3 sequences, about 15% occurring once. Newly diagnosed hyperthyroidism patients aged 18 to 65 years had disease lasting under 2 months. Uncontrolled infection, other autoimmune disease, pregnancy or lactation disqualified patients from enrolment. Any symptoms of ophthalmopathy came after the first hyperthyroidism diagnosis, from which the blood sample dates. This CDR3 has 13 residues. V was pared by 3 bases and J by 7 bases, with 10 bases between. Germline loops: CDR1 SGHTA, CDR2 FQGNSA.

The chain joins TRBV7-2 to TRBJ1-5, with D perhaps TRBD1 (6 bases). This receptor was obtained from a woman younger than 35 with Graves' hyperthyroidism that later progressed to Graves' ophthalmopathy. The sequenced material came from blood. CDR3 in amino acids: CASSFTGMQPQHF. The DNA for the CDR3 is TGTGCCAGCAGCTTTACAGGGATGCAGCCCCAGCATTTT.